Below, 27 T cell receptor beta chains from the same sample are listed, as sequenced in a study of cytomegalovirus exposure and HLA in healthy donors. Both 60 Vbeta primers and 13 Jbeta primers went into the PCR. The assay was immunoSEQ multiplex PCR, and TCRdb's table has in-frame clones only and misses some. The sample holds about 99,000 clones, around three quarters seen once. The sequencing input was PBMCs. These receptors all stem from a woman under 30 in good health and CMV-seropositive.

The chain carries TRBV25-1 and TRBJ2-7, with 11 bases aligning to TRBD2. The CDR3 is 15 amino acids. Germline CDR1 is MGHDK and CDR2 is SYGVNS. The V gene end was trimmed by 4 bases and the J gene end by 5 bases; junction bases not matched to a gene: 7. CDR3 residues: CASSATSGSKNEQYF. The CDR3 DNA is TGTGCCAGCAGTGCCACTAGCGGGAGTAAGAACGAGCAGTACTTC.

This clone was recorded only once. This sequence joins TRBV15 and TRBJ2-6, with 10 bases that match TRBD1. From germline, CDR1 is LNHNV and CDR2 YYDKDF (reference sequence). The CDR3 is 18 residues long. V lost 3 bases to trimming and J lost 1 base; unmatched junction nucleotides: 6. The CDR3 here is CATSRGQGPPSGANVLTF. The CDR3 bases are TGTGCCACCAGCAGGGGACAGGGGCCCCCATCTGGGGCCAACGTCCTGACTTTC.

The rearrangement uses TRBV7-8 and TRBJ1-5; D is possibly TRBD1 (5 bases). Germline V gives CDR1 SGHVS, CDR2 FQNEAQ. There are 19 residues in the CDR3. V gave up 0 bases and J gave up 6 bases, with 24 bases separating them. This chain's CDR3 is CASSLAEGPGLQEGQPQHF. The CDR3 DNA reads TGTGCCAGCAGCTTAGCGGAGGGACCGGGACTCCAAGAAGGTCAGCCCCAGCATTTT.

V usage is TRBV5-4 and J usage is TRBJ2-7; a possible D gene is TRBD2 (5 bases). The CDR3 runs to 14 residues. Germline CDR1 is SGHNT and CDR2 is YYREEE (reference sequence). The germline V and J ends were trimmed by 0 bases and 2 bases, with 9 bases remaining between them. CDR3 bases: TGTGCCAGCAGCTTGGGTGGGAGCCCCTACGAGCAGTACTTC. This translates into CASSLGGSPYEQYF.

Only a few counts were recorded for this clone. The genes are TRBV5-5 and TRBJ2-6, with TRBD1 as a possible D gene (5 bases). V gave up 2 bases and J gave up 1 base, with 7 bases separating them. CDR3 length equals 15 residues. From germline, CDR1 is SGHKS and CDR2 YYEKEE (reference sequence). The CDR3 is CASSFSGSGANVLTF. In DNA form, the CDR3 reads TGTGCCAGCAGCTTTTCAGGGTCTGGGGCCAACGTCCTGACTTTC. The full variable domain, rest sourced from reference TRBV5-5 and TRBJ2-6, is DAGVTQSPTHLIKTRGQQVTLRCSPISGHKSVSWYQQVLGQGPQFIFQYYEKEERGRGNFPDRFSARQFPNYSSELNVNALLLGDSALYLCASSFSGSGANVLTFGAGSRLTVL.

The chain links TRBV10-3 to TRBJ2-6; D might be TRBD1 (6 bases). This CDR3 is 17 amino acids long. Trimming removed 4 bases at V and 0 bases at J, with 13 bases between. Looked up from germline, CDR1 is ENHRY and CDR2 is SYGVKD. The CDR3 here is CAISVIGTRSGANVLTF. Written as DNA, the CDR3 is TGTGCCATCAGTGTTATCGGGACACGCTCTGGGGCCAACGTCCTGACTTTC.

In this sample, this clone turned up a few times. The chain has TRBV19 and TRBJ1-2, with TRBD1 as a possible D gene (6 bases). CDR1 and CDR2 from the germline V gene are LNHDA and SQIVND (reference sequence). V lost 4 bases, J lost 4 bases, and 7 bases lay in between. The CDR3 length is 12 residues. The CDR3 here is CASSTDSYGYTF. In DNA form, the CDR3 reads TGTGCCAGTAGTACGGACAGCTATGGCTACACCTTC.

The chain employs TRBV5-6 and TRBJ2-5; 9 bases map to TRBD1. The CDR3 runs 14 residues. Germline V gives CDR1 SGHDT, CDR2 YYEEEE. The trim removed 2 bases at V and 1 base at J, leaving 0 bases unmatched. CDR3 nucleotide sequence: TGTGCCAGCAGCTTACAGGGGGCCCAAGAGACCCAGTACTTC. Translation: CASSLQGAQETQYF. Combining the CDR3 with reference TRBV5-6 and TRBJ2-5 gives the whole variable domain DAGVTQSPTHLIKTRGQQVTLRCSPKSGHDTVSWYQQALGQGPQFIFQYYEEEERQRGNFPDRFSGHQFPNYSSELNVNALLLGDSALYLCASSLQGAQETQYFGPGTRLLVL.

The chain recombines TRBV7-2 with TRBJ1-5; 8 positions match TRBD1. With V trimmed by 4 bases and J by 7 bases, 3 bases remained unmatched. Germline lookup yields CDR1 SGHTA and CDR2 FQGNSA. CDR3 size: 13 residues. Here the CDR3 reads CASSSGQGQPQHF. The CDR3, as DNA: TGTGCCAGCAGCTCCGGACAGGGCCAGCCCCAGCATTTT.

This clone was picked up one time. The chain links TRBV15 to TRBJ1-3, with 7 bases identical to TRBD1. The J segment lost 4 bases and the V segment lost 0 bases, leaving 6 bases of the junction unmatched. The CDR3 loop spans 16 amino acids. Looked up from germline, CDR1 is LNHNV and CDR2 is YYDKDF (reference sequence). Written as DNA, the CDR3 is TGTGCCACCAGCAGAGAAAAGACAGGGTCGGGAAACACCATATATTTT. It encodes CATSREKTGSGNTIYF.

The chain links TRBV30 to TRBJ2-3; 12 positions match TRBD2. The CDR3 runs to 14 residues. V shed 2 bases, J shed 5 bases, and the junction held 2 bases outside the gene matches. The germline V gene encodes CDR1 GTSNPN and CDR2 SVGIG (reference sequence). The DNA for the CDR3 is TGTGCCTGGAGTCTGACTAGCGGGAGAGATACGCAGTATTTT. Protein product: CAWSLTSGRDTQYF.

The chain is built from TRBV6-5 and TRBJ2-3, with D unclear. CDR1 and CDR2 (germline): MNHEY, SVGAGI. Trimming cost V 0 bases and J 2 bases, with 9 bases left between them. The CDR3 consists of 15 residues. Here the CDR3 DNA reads TGTGCCAGCAGTTACTCGAGCGCTTTCACAGATACGCAGTATTTT. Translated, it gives CASSYSSAFTDTQYF.

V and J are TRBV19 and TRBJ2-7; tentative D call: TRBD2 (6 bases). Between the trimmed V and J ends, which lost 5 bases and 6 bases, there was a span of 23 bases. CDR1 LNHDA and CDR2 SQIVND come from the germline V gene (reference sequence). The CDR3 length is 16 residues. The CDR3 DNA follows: TGTGCCAGTAGTCAAGGCGACACGTTGGGAGGAGGCGAGCAGTACTTC. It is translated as CASSQGDTLGGGEQYF.

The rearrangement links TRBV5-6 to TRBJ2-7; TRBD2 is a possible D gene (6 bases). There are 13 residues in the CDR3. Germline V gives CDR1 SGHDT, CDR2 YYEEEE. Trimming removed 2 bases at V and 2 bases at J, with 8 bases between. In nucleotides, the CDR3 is TGTGCCAGCAGCTTTGGGGGGACCTACGAGCAGTACTTC. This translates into CASSFGGTYEQYF. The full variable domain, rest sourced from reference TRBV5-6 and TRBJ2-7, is DAGVTQSPTHLIKTRGQQVTLRCSPKSGHDTVSWYQQALGQGPQFIFQYYEEEERQRGNFPDRFSGHQFPNYSSELNVNALLLGDSALYLCASSFGGTYEQYFGPGTRLTVT.

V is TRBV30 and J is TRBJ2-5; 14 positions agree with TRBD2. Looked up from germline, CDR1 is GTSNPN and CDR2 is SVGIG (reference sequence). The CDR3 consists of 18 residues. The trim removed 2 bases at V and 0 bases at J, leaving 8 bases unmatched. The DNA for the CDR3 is TGTGCCTGGAGTACGGGACTAGCGGGAGTGCAGTACCAAGAGACCCAGTACTTC. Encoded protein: CAWSTGLAGVQYQETQYF.

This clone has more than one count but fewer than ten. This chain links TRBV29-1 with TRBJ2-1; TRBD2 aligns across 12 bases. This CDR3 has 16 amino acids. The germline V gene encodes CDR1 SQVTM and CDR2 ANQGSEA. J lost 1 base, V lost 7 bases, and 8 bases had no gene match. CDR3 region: CSAPRTSGASYNEQFF. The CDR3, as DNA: TGCAGCGCCCCCCGGACTAGCGGGGCGTCCTACAATGAGCAGTTCTTC.

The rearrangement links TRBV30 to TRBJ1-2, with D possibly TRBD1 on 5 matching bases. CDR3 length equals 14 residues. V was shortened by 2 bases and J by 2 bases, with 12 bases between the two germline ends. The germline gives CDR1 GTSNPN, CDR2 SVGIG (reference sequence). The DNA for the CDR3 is TGTGCCTGGAGTCCCGGGACTGGAAACTATGGCTACACCTTC. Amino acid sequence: CAWSPGTGNYGYTF.

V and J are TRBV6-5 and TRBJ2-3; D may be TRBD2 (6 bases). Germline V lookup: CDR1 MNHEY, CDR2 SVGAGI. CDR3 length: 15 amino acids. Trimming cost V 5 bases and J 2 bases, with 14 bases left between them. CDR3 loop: CASSRLEGTTDTQYF. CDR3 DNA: TGTGCCAGCAGTCGACTAGAGGGAACCACAGATACGCAGTATTTT.

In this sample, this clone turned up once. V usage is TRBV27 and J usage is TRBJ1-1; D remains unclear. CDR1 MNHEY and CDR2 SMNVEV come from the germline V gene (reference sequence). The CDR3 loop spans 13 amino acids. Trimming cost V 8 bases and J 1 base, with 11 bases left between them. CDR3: CASSPYANTEAFF. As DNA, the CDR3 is TGTGCCAGCTCTCCCTACGCGAACACTGAAGCTTTCTTT.

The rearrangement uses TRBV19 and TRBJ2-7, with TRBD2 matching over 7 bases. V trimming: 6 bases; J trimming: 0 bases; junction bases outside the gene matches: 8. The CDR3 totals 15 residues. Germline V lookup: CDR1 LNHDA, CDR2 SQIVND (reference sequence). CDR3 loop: CASSSKRGPSYEQYF. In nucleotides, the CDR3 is TGTGCCAGTAGCTCTAAGCGGGGTCCCTCCTACGAGCAGTACTTC. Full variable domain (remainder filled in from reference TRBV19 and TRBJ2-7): DGGITQSPKYLFRKEGQNVTLSCEQNLNHDAMYWYRQDPGQGLRLIYYSQIVNDFQKGDIAEGYSVSREKKESFPLTVTSAQKNPTAFYLCASSSKRGPSYEQYFGPGTRLTVT.

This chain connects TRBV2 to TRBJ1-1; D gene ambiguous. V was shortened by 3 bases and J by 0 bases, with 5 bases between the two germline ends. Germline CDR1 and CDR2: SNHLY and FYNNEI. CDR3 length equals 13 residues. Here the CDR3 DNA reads TGTGCCAGCAGTGACCGTTTGAACACTGAAGCTTTCTTT. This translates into CASSDRLNTEAFF.

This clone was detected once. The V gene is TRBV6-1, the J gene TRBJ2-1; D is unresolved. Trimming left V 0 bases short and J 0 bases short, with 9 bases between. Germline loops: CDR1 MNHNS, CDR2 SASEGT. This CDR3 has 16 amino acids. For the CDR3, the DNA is TGTGCCAGCAGTGAAGCGAGGCGGTCCTCCTACAATGAGCAGTTCTTC. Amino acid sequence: CASSEARRSSYNEQFF.

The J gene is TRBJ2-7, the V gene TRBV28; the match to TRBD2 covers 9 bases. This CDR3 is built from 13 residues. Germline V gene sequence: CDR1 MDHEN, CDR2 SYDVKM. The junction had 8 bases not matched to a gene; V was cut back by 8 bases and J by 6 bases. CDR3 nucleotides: TGTGCCAGCTGGCGGGAGGGCCGGGGCGAGCAGTACTTC. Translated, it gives CASWREGRGEQYF.

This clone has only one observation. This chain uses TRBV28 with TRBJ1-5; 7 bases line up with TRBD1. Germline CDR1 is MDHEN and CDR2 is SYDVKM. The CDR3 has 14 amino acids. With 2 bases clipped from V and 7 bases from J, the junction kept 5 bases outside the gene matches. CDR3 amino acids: CASSLRRGTQPQHF. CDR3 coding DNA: TGTGCCAGCAGTTTACGCAGGGGGACGCAGCCCCAGCATTTT.

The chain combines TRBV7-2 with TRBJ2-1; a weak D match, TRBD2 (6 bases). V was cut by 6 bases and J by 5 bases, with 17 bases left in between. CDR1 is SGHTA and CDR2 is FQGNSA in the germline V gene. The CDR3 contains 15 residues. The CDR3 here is CASRPTGGAHNEQFF. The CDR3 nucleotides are TGTGCCAGCAGACCGACCGGCGGGGCCCACAATGAGCAGTTCTTC. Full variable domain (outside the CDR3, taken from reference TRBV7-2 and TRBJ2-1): GAGVSQSPSNKVTEKGKDVELRCDPISGHTALYWYRQSLGQGLEFLIYFQGNSAPDKSGLPSDRFSAERTGGSVSTLTIQRTQQEDSAVYLCASRPTGGAHNEQFFGPGTRLTVL.

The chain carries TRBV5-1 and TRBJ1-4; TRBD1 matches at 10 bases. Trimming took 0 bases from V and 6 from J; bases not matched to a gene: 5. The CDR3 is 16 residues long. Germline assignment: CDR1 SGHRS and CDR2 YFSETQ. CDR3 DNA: TGCGCCAGCAGCTTGGCCGTCGGACAGGGGGATGAAAAACTGTTTTTT. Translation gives CASSLAVGQGDEKLFF.

CDR3 amino acids: CASSLWFGGQTEAFF. Written as DNA, the CDR3 is TGTGCCAGCAGTTTATGGTTCGGGGGGCAGACTGAAGCTTTCTTT. The chain combines TRBV28 with TRBJ1-1, with D tentatively TRBD1 (6 bases). The CDR3 contains 15 residues. Germline lookup yields CDR1 MDHEN and CDR2 SYDVKM. Trimming removed 0 bases from V and 5 bases from J, with 13 bases in between. The full variable domain, its missing parts supplied by reference TRBV28 and TRBJ1-1, is DVKVTQSSRYLVKRTGEKVFLECVQDMDHENMFWYRQDPGLGLRLIYFSYDVKMKEKGDIPEGYSVSREKKERFSLILESASTNQTSMYLCASSLWFGGQTEAFFGQGTRLTVV.